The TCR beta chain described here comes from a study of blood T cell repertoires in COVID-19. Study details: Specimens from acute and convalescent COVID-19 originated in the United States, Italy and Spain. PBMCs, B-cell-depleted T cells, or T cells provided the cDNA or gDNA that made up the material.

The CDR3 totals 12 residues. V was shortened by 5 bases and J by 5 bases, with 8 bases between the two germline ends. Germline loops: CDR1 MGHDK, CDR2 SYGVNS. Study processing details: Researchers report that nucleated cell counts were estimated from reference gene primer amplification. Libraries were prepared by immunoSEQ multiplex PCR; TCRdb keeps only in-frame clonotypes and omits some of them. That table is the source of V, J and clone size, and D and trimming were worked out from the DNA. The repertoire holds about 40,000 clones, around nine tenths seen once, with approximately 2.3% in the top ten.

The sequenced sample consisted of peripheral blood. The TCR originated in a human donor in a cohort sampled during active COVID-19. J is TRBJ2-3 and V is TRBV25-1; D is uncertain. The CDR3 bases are TGTGCCAGCAGTCCCGGCGGAGATACGCAGTATTTT. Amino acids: CASSPGGDTQYF.